This is a list of T cell receptor beta chains from one sample in a study of early T cells in non-severe SARS-CoV-2 infection. TCRdb fed the 5' RACE reads into MiXCR, producing one record per CDR3 protein. The table lists roughly 66,000 distinct CDR3 sequences, 8% to 9.5% of them singletons, with approximately 3% in the top ten. The sample was whole blood. Source of these receptors: an adult who was a healthcare worker with PCR-confirmed SARS-CoV-2 infection or an uninfected control (not recorded which). The CDR3 runs from the conserved cysteine through the conserved F or W. A D gene is named only where the DNA matches it firmly. Clone size is not always given. Where it is, it says once, few, many or a class for expanded clones.

V	J	D	size	DNA	CDR3
TRBV20-1	TRBJ2-3	NA	many	TGCAGTGCTAGAGATCAAGGCAGGAGCACAGATACGCAGTATTTT	CSARDQGRSTDTQYF
TRBV7-9	TRBJ2-1	TRBD1	NA	TGTGCCAGCAGCTTGTGGACAGGTTACAATGAGCAGTTCTTC	CASSLWTGYNEQFF
TRBV6-6	TRBJ1-6	TRBD1	few	TGTGCCAGCAGTGCCGGACAGGGAAATAATTCACCCCTCCACTTT	CASSAGQGNNSPLHF
TRBV5-4	TRBJ2-7	TRBD2	few	TGTGCCAGCAGCCGTAGCGGGAGTGCCTACGAGCAGTACTTC	CASSRSGSAYEQYF
TRBV18	TRBJ2-5	TRBD1	NA	TGTGCCAGCTCACCCGGGACAGCAGAAGAGACCCAGTACTTC	CASSPGTAEETQYF
TRBV15	TRBJ2-7	NA	NA	TGTGCCACCAGCAGAGAACAGGGCCCCTACGAGCAGTACTTC	CATSREQGPYEQYF
TRBV5-4	TRBJ2-5	TRBD2	few	TGTGCCAGCAGCTCCAGCGGGAGAGAAGAGACCCAGTACTTC	CASSSSGREETQYF
TRBV10-2	TRBJ2-5	TRBD1	many	TGCGCCAGCAGCCCGGACAGGCGGCAGACCCAGTACTTC	CASSPDRRQTQYF
TRBV4-1	TRBJ2-5	NA	many	TGCGCCAGCAGCCAAAATCTGGGAATTGGGGAGACCCAGTACTTC	CASSQNLGIGETQYF
TRBV4-1	TRBJ1-6	NA	many	TGCGCCAGCAGCCAAGATTTGGGGGCCCGTAATTCACCCCTCCACTTT	CASSQDLGARNSPLHF
TRBV14	TRBJ2-7	NA	many	TGTGCCAGCAGCCAAGAAGTCCGGGGCGAGCAGTACTTC	CASSQEVRGEQYF
TRBV5-6	TRBJ1-2	NA	NA	TGTGCCAGCAGCTTGACAGGGCGGAACTATGGCTACACCTTC	CASSLTGRNYGYTF
TRBV4-1	TRBJ2-3	TRBD1	few	TGCGCCAGCAGCCCCCTTGGCGGACAGGGCACAGATACGCAGTATTTT	CASSPLGGQGTDTQYF
TRBV5-1	TRBJ2-1	NA	few	TGCGCCAGCAGCTTAGCGGAACTCTCCTACAATGAGCAGTTCTTC	CASSLAELSYNEQFF
TRBV10-3	TRBJ2-7	TRBD1	many	TGTGCCATCAGTGAGTCAAGGACAGGTCCCTCCTACGAGCAGTACTTC	CAISESRTGPSYEQYF
TRBV29-1	TRBJ2-3	TRBD1	NA	TGCAGCGTCACGCAGGGGGCGCGCAGCGGGCTCACAGATACGCAGTATTTT	CSVTQGARSGLTDTQYF
TRBV24-1	TRBJ2-3	NA	NA	TGTGCCACCAGTGACTCCTCACACACAGATACGCAGTATTTT	CATSDSSHTDTQYF
TRBV7-2	TRBJ2-6	TRBD1	NA	TGTGCCAGCAGCTCCACTCAGGGGGACAGGGGCCTCACTGGGGCCAACGTCCTGACTTTC	CASSSTQGDRGLTGANVLTF
TRBV7-2	TRBJ2-3	NA	few	TGTGCCAGCAGCTTAGCCGGGACCTTCACAGATACGCAGTATTTT	CASSLAGTFTDTQYF
TRBV10-2	TRBJ2-7	TRBD2	NA	TGCGCCAGCAGTGTTAGTCTAGCGGGAGGAGCCTACGAGCAGTACTTC	CASSVSLAGGAYEQYF
TRBV20-1	TRBJ2-5	TRBD2	NA	TGCAGTGCTAGGACCGGACTAGCGGGTCCACAAGAGACCCAGTACTTC	CSARTGLAGPQETQYF
TRBV27	TRBJ2-1	TRBD1	NA	TGTGCCAGCAGCGGACAGGGGGCTCCTAAGCAGTTCTTC	CASSGQGAPKQFF
TRBV7-2	TRBJ2-2	NA	NA	TGTGCCAGCAGCTCGCGGGGGCCCAAGACCGGGGAGCTGTTTTTT	CASSSRGPKTGELFF
TRBV5-4	TRBJ2-7	NA	few	TGTGCCAGCAGCTTGACGCCCCTCACGGGGGAAGAGCAGTACTTC	CASSLTPLTGEEQYF
TRBV6-1	TRBJ2-4	NA	many	TGTGCCAGCACCCCCCTCTGGAGTCTAGCCAAAAACATTCAGTACTTC	CASTPLWSLAKNIQYF
TRBV7-2	TRBJ1-5	TRBD1	NA	TGTGCCAGCAGCCCCCGACAGGGGGTGAGCAATCAGCCCCAGCATTTT	CASSPRQGVSNQPQHF
TRBV6-1	TRBJ2-7	TRBD2	many	TGTGCCAGCAGTACTAGTAGCGGGAGCTTGTACGAGCAGTACTTC	CASSTSSGSLYEQYF
TRBV6-2/TRBV6-3	TRBJ1-2	TRBD1	NA	TGTGCCAGCTCCGACAGGGGCTATGGCTACACCTTC	CASSDRGYGYTF
TRBV9	TRBJ1-2	NA	few	TGTGCCAGCAGCACCCGACAGTATAACTATGGCTACACCTTC	CASSTRQYNYGYTF
TRBV5-1	TRBJ2-5	NA	few	TGCGCCAGCAGCTTGGGTCTAGTTGCGGAGACCCAGTACTTC	CASSLGLVAETQYF
TRBV18	TRBJ2-7	TRBD1	NA	TGTGCCAGCTCACTTTCGGGACAGGGCGACGAGCAGTACTTC	CASSLSGQGDEQYF
TRBV20-1	TRBJ2-1	TRBD2	many	TGCAGTGCTAGGTCCTCTAGCGGAAACTCCTACAATGAGCAGTTCTTC	CSARSSSGNSYNEQFF